This TCR beta chain was recorded in a study of blood T cell repertoires in COVID-19. In the original analysis: Quantification of nucleated cells was approximated via reference gene primer amplification. Assay: immunoSEQ multiplex PCR; the TCRdb copy retains only in-frame clones and omits some. V, J and clone size derive from that table, while D and trimming were established from the DNA sequence. The table has tens of thousands of clones, over 65% seen once. Germline lookup yields CDR1 KGHSH and CDR2 LQKENI. The CDR3 runs 14 residues. Trimming cost V 5 bases and J 5 bases; bases outside gene matches: 5.

The chain combines TRBV18 with TRBJ1-1; 10 bases agree with TRBD1. This clonotype originated in a woman in her sixties or seventies with acute or convalescent COVID-19. The sample consisted of peripheral blood. The CDR3 nucleotides read TGTGCCAGCTCAAGAGACAGGGGGCGGACTGAAGCTTTCTTT. Residues: CASSRDRGRTEAFF.